One and the same sample provided the 31 T cell receptor beta chains below, sequenced in a study of blood T cell repertoires in COVID-19. The table came from immunoSEQ multiplex PCR; TCRdb's copy has only in-frame clones and leaves some out. The sample carries about 39,000 clones, about 80% recorded once. The sequenced sample was peripheral blood. All receptors come from a man aged 45 to 65 with active or convalescent COVID-19.

The rearrangement uses TRBV11-3 and TRBJ1-5, with 10 bases matching TRBD1. The ends lost 1 base at V and 5 bases at J; junction bases unmatched: 5. The CDR3 has 16 amino acids. Germline-derived CDR1 and CDR2 are SGHNT and YENEEA. The CDR3 reads CASSLAGTGVDQPQHF. The CDR3 bases are TGTGCCAGCAGCTTAGCAGGGACAGGGGTGGATCAGCCCCAGCATTTT.

V is TRBV5-1 and J is TRBJ1-1, with no clear D. From germline, CDR1 is SGHRS and CDR2 YFSETQ. The CDR3 sequence is 14 residues long. V was pared by 2 bases and J by 1 base, with 9 bases between. CDR3 sequence: CASSFGSTNTEAFF. The DNA for the CDR3 is TGCGCCAGCAGCTTCGGGTCAACGAACACTGAAGCTTTCTTT. Supplemented by reference TRBV5-1 and TRBJ1-1, the full variable domain reads KAGVTQTPRYLIKTRGQQVTLSCSPISGHRSVSWYQQTPGQGLQFLFEYFSETQRNKGNFPGRFSGRQFSNSRSEMNVSTLELGDSALYLCASSFGSTNTEAFFGQGTRLTVV.

CDR3 residues: CASSFPDRNGYTF. CDR3 DNA sequence: TGTGCCAGCAGTTTTCCCGATAGAAATGGCTACACCTTC. The chain recombines TRBV27 with TRBJ1-2, with D unresolved. CDR1 and CDR2 (germline): MNHEY, SMNVEV (reference sequence). Trimming took off 3 bases at V and 6 bases at J, with 11 bases between the two ends. The CDR3 is 13 residues long.

The V and J genes are TRBV18 and TRBJ2-3; possible D gene TRBD2, 5 bases. The CDR3 consists of 14 residues. CDR1 and CDR2 from the germline V gene are KGHSH and LQKENI. V lost 4 bases, J lost 6 bases, and 14 bases lay in between. DNA for the CDR3: TGTGCCAGCTCACGAACCGGGGAAAGGGATACGCAGTATTTT. It translates to CASSRTGERDTQYF.

The chain uses TRBV6-5 and TRBJ1-1, with 9 bases aligning to TRBD1. The V segment lost 6 bases and the J segment 4 bases; nucleotides outside the gene matches: 9. From germline, CDR1 is MNHEY and CDR2 SVGAGI. The CDR3 extends over 15 amino acids. The CDR3 here is CASRLVDRGTTEAFF. DNA of the CDR3: TGTGCCAGCAGACTTGTCGACAGGGGGACCACTGAAGCTTTCTTT.

J is TRBJ1-2 and V is TRBV5-6, with unresolved D. V dropped 0 bases and J dropped 4 bases, with 16 bases sitting between them. The CDR3 totals 16 residues. Germline assignment: CDR1 SGHDT and CDR2 YYEEEE. CDR3 coding DNA: TGTGCCAGCAGCTTGGAGGCGGGCAGCTCCTTCTATGGCTACACCTTC. Encoded protein: CASSLEAGSSFYGYTF.

The chain couples TRBV7-2 to TRBJ2-1, with 10 bases identical to TRBD2. Losses at the gene ends were 1 base for V and 6 bases for J; bases not matched to a gene: 12. Germline-derived CDR1 and CDR2 are SGHTA and FQGNSA. This CDR3 comprises 18 residues. The CDR3 is CASSLVGAGSGGANEQFF. The DNA of the CDR3 is TGTGCCAGCAGCTTAGTCGGGGCGGGCAGCGGGGGGGCCAATGAGCAGTTCTTC.

The chain links TRBV19 to TRBJ2-7; TRBD1 is a possible D gene (7 bases). This CDR3 contains 14 residues. CDR1 LNHDA and CDR2 SQIVND come from the germline V gene (reference sequence). Trimming left V 4 bases short and J 1 base short, with 11 bases between. CDR3: CASSRRDSSYEQYF. The CDR3 region has the DNA TGTGCCAGTAGTAGGAGGGACAGTTCCTACGAGCAGTACTTC. Full variable domain (outside the CDR3, taken from reference TRBV19 and TRBJ2-7): DGGITQSPKYLFRKEGQNVTLSCEQNLNHDAMYWYRQDPGQGLRLIYYSQIVNDFQKGDIAEGYSVSREKKESFPLTVTSAQKNPTAFYLCASSRRDSSYEQYFGPGTRLTVT.

This clone appeared a few times. The chain carries TRBV6-4 and TRBJ2-3; 12 bases line up with TRBD2. V was pared by 0 bases and J by 1 base, with 2 bases of the junction left unmatched. The germline V gene encodes CDR1 MRHNA and CDR2 SNTAGT. This CDR3 is built from 17 residues. The CDR3 sequence is CASSDSTSGGGTDTQYF. CDR3 nucleotide sequence: TGTGCCAGCAGTGACTCGACTAGCGGGGGAGGCACAGATACGCAGTATTTT.

This sequence joins TRBV3-1 (or the pseudogene TRBV3-2) and TRBJ1-6, with D possibly being TRBD1 (5 bases). CDR1 and CDR2 from the germline V gene are LGHDT and YNNKEL (reference sequence). Trimming removed 0 bases from V and 10 bases from J, with 13 bases in between. The CDR3 is 15 amino acids. The CDR3 bases are TGTGCCAGCAGCCAAGAAGTAGGGGAGGGGTCACCCCTCCACTTT. Residues: CASSQEVGEGSPLHF.

The genes are TRBV7-2 and TRBJ1-3; 8 positions agree with TRBD1. The CDR3 has 14 amino acids. Trimming at V came to 3 bases and at J to 7 bases, leaving 5 bases not matched to a gene. CDR1 is SGHTA and CDR2 is FQGNSA in the germline V gene. The CDR3 DNA reads TGTGCCAGCAGCTTTGAGGACAGGGTCAACACCATATATTTT. It specifies CASSFEDRVNTIYF. Looking up the rest from reference TRBV7-2 and TRBJ1-3 gives the full variable domain: GAGVSQSPSNKVTEKGKDVELRCDPISGHTALYWYRQSLGQGLEFLIYFQGNSAPDKSGLPSDRFSAERTGGSVSTLTIQRTQQEDSAVYLCASSFEDRVNTIYFGEGSWLTVV.

The V gene is TRBV7-8, the J gene TRBJ2-4; 7 nucleotides match TRBD1. Germline CDR1 is SGHVS and CDR2 is FQNEAQ. The CDR3 totals 17 residues. After removal of 4 bases from V and 0 bases from J, the junction contained 9 bases not matched to a gene. For the CDR3, the DNA is TGTGCCAGCAGCTCTAACGACAGGGCCTTAGCCAAAAACATTCAGTACTTC. Its translation: CASSSNDRALAKNIQYF.

The chain couples TRBV6-5 to TRBJ1-5; D is possibly TRBD1 (5 bases). CDR1 and CDR2 (germline): MNHEY, SVGAGI. This CDR3 has 15 residues. The V and J ends lost 0 bases and 0 bases respectively, with 6 bases between them. The CDR3 DNA reads as TGTGCCAGCAGTTACTCGGGGCATAGCAATCAGCCCCAGCATTTT. Amino acids: CASSYSGHSNQPQHF.

This rearrangement joins TRBV11-1 to TRBJ2-1; TRBD2 might be the D (5 bases). V was pared by 8 bases and J by 6 bases, with 20 bases between. Germline V lookup: CDR1 SGHAT, CDR2 FQDESV (reference sequence). The CDR3 loop spans 15 amino acids. CDR3 sequence reads: CASGTTSPMGNEQFF. The CDR3 DNA follows: TGTGCCAGCGGCACCACTAGTCCTATGGGCAATGAGCAGTTCTTC. Full variable domain (rest looked up from reference TRBV11-1 and TRBJ2-1): EAEVAQSPRYKITEKSQAVAFWCDPISGHATLYWYRQILGQGPELLVQFQDESVVDDSQLPKDRFSAERLKGVDSTLKIQPAELGDSAMYLCASGTTSPMGNEQFFGPGTRLTVL.

J is TRBJ1-2 and V is TRBV27; tentatively, D is TRBD1 (5 bases). CDR1 and CDR2 (germline): MNHEY, SMNVEV (reference sequence). V lost 4 bases to trimming and J lost 8 bases, with 8 bases between them. This CDR3 spans 11 amino acids. In nucleotides, the CDR3 is TGTGCCAGCAGTTCAGGGCGAGGCTACACCTTC. It yields the protein CASSSGRGYTF.

The DNA for the CDR3 is TGCAGTGCTAGTGAGACAGGCACCAATCAGCCCCAGCATTTT. It encodes CSASETGTNQPQHF. The V gene is TRBV20-1, the J gene TRBJ1-5; D perhaps matches TRBD1 (6 bases). V lost 3 bases to trimming and J lost 3 bases, with 12 bases between them. CDR1 DFQATT and CDR2 SNEGSKA come from the germline V gene (reference sequence). The CDR3 has 14 amino acids.

CDR3: CASSLVSLAKNIQYF. The CDR3 DNA sequence: TGTGCCAGCAGCTTAGTTTCCTTAGCCAAAAACATTCAGTACTTC. J is TRBJ2-4 and V is TRBV7-9; D is uncertain. Trimming pared 1 base from V and 0 bases from J, leaving 7 bases between. The CDR3 length is 15 residues. Germline loops: CDR1 SEHNR, CDR2 FQNEAQ (reference sequence).

V usage is TRBV3-1 (or the pseudogene TRBV3-2) and J usage is TRBJ2-7; the match to TRBD2 covers 10 bases. In germline, CDR1 is LGHDT, CDR2 YNNKEL (reference sequence). This CDR3 has 14 amino acids. V shed 1 base, J shed 9 bases, and the junction held 6 bases outside the gene matches. The CDR3 reads CASSQGLAGLVQYF. The CDR3 DNA reads as TGTGCCAGCAGCCAAGGACTAGCGGGCTTGGTGCAGTACTTC.

The genes are TRBV18 and TRBJ1-1, with 8 bases aligning to TRBD1. CDR1 and CDR2 (germline): KGHSH, LQKENI. The CDR3 sequence is 14 residues long. Germline trimming cut 2 bases from V and 6 bases from J; bases unmatched to any gene: 5. DNA of the CDR3: TGTGCCAGCTCACCAAGGACAGGGACCCCTGAAGCTTTCTTT. Encoded protein: CASSPRTGTPEAFF.

V gene TRBV3-1 (or the pseudogene TRBV3-2) combines with J gene TRBJ1-2, with D possibly being TRBD1 (5 bases). The CDR3 covers 16 residues. V lost 0 bases and J lost 7, with 18 bases in between. Germline CDR1 reads LGHDT; CDR2 reads YNNKEL (reference sequence). As DNA, the CDR3 is TGTGCCAGCAGCCAAGATCTGGTGACAGCGGAGGGTGGCTACACCTTC. Its protein product is CASSQDLVTAEGGYTF.

The V call is TRBV4-1, the J call TRBJ2-7, with D perhaps TRBD1 (5 bases). The germline CDR1 and CDR2 sequences are MGHRA and YSYEKL. The CDR3 is 16 amino acids. Trimming pared 0 bases from V and 3 bases from J, leaving 15 bases between. The CDR3 loop is CASSQDPTVTHYEQYF. CDR3 in DNA: TGCGCCAGCAGCCAAGATCCGACAGTCACTCACTACGAGCAGTACTTC.

This chain links TRBV7-8 with TRBJ1-2; the D gene is possibly TRBD1 (5 bases). The CDR3 spans 13 residues. The ends were cut back, 0 bases at V and 6 bases at J, with 8 bases in the middle. Germline V lookup: CDR1 SGHVS, CDR2 FQNEAQ. CDR3 sequence reads: CASSLAAGNGYTF. The CDR3 DNA reads TGTGCCAGCAGCTTAGCGGCAGGGAATGGCTACACCTTC.

The chain joins TRBV30 to TRBJ2-1; 10 nucleotides agree with TRBD2. The CDR3 loop spans 14 amino acids. CDR1 and CDR2 from the germline V gene are GTSNPN and SVGIG (reference sequence). With V trimmed by 3 bases and J by 6 bases, 5 bases remained unmatched. The CDR3 sequence: CAWSQRGGSNEQFF. Here the CDR3 DNA reads TGTGCCTGGAGCCAGCGGGGGGGTTCCAATGAGCAGTTCTTC.

This clone was counted between two and nine times. Here the CDR3 reads CASSRQQSYEQYF. As DNA, the CDR3 is TGTGCCAGTAGTCGACAGCAGTCCTACGAGCAGTACTTC. The chain links TRBV19 to TRBJ2-7, with a weak D call TRBD1 (5 bases). The length of the CDR3 is 13 residues. Trimming stripped 5 bases from V and 1 base from J, with 9 bases between. Germline V gene data show CDR1 as LNHDA and CDR2 as SQIVND (reference sequence).

Concerning this clone itself: This specimen includes other DNA sequences encoding the same CDR3. The chain has TRBV15 and TRBJ1-2, with D possibly matching TRBD1 (5 bases). CDR1 and CDR2 (germline): LNHNV, YYDKDF (reference sequence). This CDR3 has 13 residues. V was shortened by 1 base and J by 4 bases, with 7 bases between the two germline ends. DNA for the CDR3: TGTGCCACCAGCAGAGGGGGGGTCTATGGCTACACCTTC. It specifies CATSRGGVYGYTF.

A few counts support this clone. The chain employs TRBV19 and TRBJ2-1, with D possibly being TRBD2 (5 bases). The CDR3 contains 17 residues. Germline lookup yields CDR1 LNHDA and CDR2 SQIVND (reference sequence). Trimming removed 5 bases from V and 5 bases from J, with 22 bases in between. CDR3 in amino acids: CASSYIYGGSANNEQFF. The CDR3 DNA reads TGTGCCAGTAGTTATATTTACGGCGGGTCTGCGAACAATGAGCAGTTCTTC.

The chain combines TRBV9 with TRBJ2-5, with 10 bases aligning to TRBD2. Germline loops: CDR1 SGDLS, CDR2 YYNGEE. The CDR3 sequence is 15 residues long. Trimming removed 5 bases from V and 4 bases from J; junction bases left unmatched: 8. The CDR3 DNA reads as TGTGCCAGCAGGGAAAGCGGGGGGGCCGGAGAGACCCAGTACTTC. Its translation: CASRESGGAGETQYF. The whole variable domain, remainder taken from reference TRBV9 and TRBJ2-5, is DSGVTQTPKHLITATGQRVTLRCSPRSGDLSVYWYQQSLDQGLQFLIQYYNGEERAKGNILERFSAQQFPDLHSELNLSSLELGDSALYFCASRESGGAGETQYFGPGTRLLVL.

CDR3 sequence: CASSHEPGGLTTDTQYF. The CDR3 DNA sequence: TGCGCCAGCAGCCACGAACCTGGGGGACTAACCACAGATACGCAGTATTTT. V gene TRBV5-1 combines with J gene TRBJ2-3; 7 nucleotides align to TRBD2. J was trimmed by 2 bases and V by 4 bases; bases with no gene match: 13. The germline CDR1 and CDR2 sequences are SGHRS and YFSETQ. The CDR3 length is 17 residues.

The chain couples TRBV29-1 to TRBJ2-1; 7 bases are a match to TRBD2. The V gene end was trimmed by 4 bases and the J gene end by 1 base; junction bases not matched to a gene: 4. Germline V gene sequence: CDR1 SQVTM, CDR2 ANQGSEA. CDR3 length: 14 amino acids. CDR3 sequence (DNA): TGCAGCGTTGGTCGGGGGGTGTCCTACAATGAGCAGTTCTTC. Its translation: CSVGRGVSYNEQFF.

The gene calls are TRBV25-1 and TRBJ2-1; TRBD2 might be the D (6 bases). V dropped 5 bases and J dropped 4 bases, with 12 bases sitting between them. The germline gives CDR1 MGHDK, CDR2 SYGVNS. The CDR3 runs 14 residues. The CDR3 here is CASSHVGGYNEQFF. CDR3 sequence (DNA): TGTGCCAGCAGTCACGTGGGGGGTTACAATGAGCAGTTCTTC.

This clone was seen a single time. The V call is TRBV9, the J call TRBJ1-3, with 7 bases aligning to TRBD1. There are 17 residues in the CDR3. V shed 3 bases and J 0 bases; nucleotides not matched to a gene: 9. The germline CDR1 and CDR2 sequences are SGDLS and YYNGEE. CDR3 nucleotides: TGTGCCAGCAGCGCCCAGGGACAGCCGAGCTCTGGAAACACCATATATTTT. It encodes CASSAQGQPSSGNTIYF.